The T cell receptor beta chain described here comes from a study of blood T cell repertoires in COVID-19. Sequencing was performed with immunoSEQ multiplex PCR; in TCRdb, only in-frame clones are kept and a portion is missing. This table holds about 59,000 clones, 70% to 75% found once. This CDR3 has 13 amino acids. From germline, CDR1 is MRHNA and CDR2 SNTAGT. Trimming took 5 bases from V and 4 from J, leaving 9 bases between them. Sequencing was performed on peripheral blood. This clonotype was obtained from a woman in her seventies with acute or convalescent COVID-19. The chain employs TRBV6-4 and TRBJ2-1; no clear D gene. The CDR3 spells CASSRSIYNEQFF. For the CDR3, the DNA is TGTGCCAGCAGTCGATCTATTTACAATGAGCAGTTCTTC.